The rows below give T cell receptor beta chains drawn from one sample of a study of blood T cell repertoires in COVID-19. Sequenced by immunoSEQ multiplex PCR; TCRdb stores in-frame clones only, minus some. The sample carries some 180,000 clones, 88% recorded once. Material: peripheral blood. The origin of the receptors is a man aged 50 to 60 with COVID-19, enrolled during active disease. CDR3s include the opening cysteine and the closing phenylalanine or tryptophan. The order of the fields is CDR3 protein, CDR3 DNA, clone size, V gene, D gene, J gene. The D gene is left open where the match is weak. Expanded clones get a size class; other rows say once, few or many, or leave the size out.

CDR3 protein: CASSASGSQETQYF
CDR3 DNA: TGTGCCAGCAGCGCCAGCGGGAGCCAAGAGACCCAGTACTTC
clone size: .
V gene: TRBV3-1/TRBV3-2
D gene: TRBD2
J gene: TRBJ2-5

CDR3 protein: CASSLSGGSTEAFF
CDR3 DNA: TGTGCCAGCAGTTTATCCGGCGGGTCCACTGAAGCTTTCTTT
clone size: once
V gene: TRBV28
D gene: .
J gene: TRBJ1-1

CDR3 protein: CASSFPRLDNTGELFF
CDR3 DNA: TGTGCCAGCAGCTTCCCGAGACTAGACAACACCGGGGAGCTGTTTTTT
clone size: .
V gene: TRBV5-4
D gene: .
J gene: TRBJ2-2

CDR3 protein: CASSEAAGRPKIYPQHF
CDR3 DNA: TGTGCCAGCAGTGAAGCGGCGGGACGCCCGAAGATCTATCCCCAGCATTTT
clone size: many
V gene: TRBV2
D gene: .
J gene: TRBJ1-5

CDR3 protein: CASSQGGDNYGYTF
CDR3 DNA: TGTGCCAGCAGCCAAGGGGGGGATAACTATGGCTACACCTTC
clone size: once
V gene: TRBV3-1/TRBV3-2
D gene: .
J gene: TRBJ1-2

CDR3 protein: CASSSETEKLFF
CDR3 DNA: TGTGCCAGCAGTAGTGAGACAGAAAAACTGTTTTTT
clone size: .
V gene: TRBV6-6
D gene: .
J gene: TRBJ1-4

CDR3 protein: CASSPAGQGEETQYF
CDR3 DNA: TGTGCCAGCAGCCCCGCGGGACAGGGCGAAGAGACCCAGTACTTC
clone size: .
V gene: TRBV5-5
D gene: TRBD1
J gene: TRBJ2-5

CDR3 protein: CSALEGRTGELFF
CDR3 DNA: TGCAGCGCCCTCGAGGGCCGCACCGGGGAGCTGTTTTTT
clone size: .
V gene: TRBV29-1
D gene: .
J gene: TRBJ2-2

CDR3 protein: CASSQGQGGQPQHF
CDR3 DNA: TGTGCCAGCTCACAAGGACAGGGCGGTCAGCCCCAGCATTTT
clone size: .
V gene: TRBV18
D gene: TRBD1
J gene: TRBJ1-5

CDR3 protein: CASSVRGQTQETQYF
CDR3 DNA: TGTGCCAGCAGCGTACGAGGACAGACGCAAGAGACCCAGTACTTC
clone size: .
V gene: TRBV9
D gene: .
J gene: TRBJ2-5

CDR3 protein: CASSLAGDSREQYF
CDR3 DNA: TGTGCCAGCAGCTTAGCTGGGGACAGTCGTGAGCAGTACTTC
clone size: .
V gene: TRBV7-2
D gene: TRBD1
J gene: TRBJ2-7

CDR3 protein: CASSTTTGGRTQPQHF
CDR3 DNA: TGTGCCAGTAGTACCACGACAGGGGGTCGTACTCAGCCCCAGCATTTT
clone size: .
V gene: TRBV19
D gene: TRBD1
J gene: TRBJ1-5

CDR3 protein: CASSPSGGISYEQYF
CDR3 DNA: TGTGCCAGCAGTCCTAGCGGGGGGATCTCCTACGAGCAGTACTTC
clone size: .
V gene: TRBV6-5
D gene: TRBD2
J gene: TRBJ2-7

CDR3 protein: CASSEKTGGLAYEQYF
CDR3 DNA: TGTGCCAGCAGTGAAAAGACGGGGGGCCTAGCCTACGAGCAGTACTTC
clone size: .
V gene: TRBV6-1
D gene: .
J gene: TRBJ2-7

CDR3 protein: CASSQGTGEKLFF
CDR3 DNA: TGTGCCAGCAGCCAGGGGACAGGAGAAAAACTGTTTTTT
clone size: .
V gene: TRBV3-1/TRBV3-2
D gene: TRBD1
J gene: TRBJ1-4

CDR3 protein: CASSQGASNNSPLHF
CDR3 DNA: TGCGCCAGCAGCCAAGGGGCGAGTAATAATTCACCCCTCCACTTT
clone size: .
V gene: TRBV5-1
D gene: .
J gene: TRBJ1-6

CDR3 protein: CASSPRGQPQHF
CDR3 DNA: TGTGCCAGCAGCCCCAGGGGTCAGCCCCAGCATTTT
clone size: once
V gene: TRBV13
D gene: .
J gene: TRBJ1-5

CDR3 protein: CASSPLGQGNSPLHF
CDR3 DNA: TGCGCCAGCAGCCCACTCGGACAGGGGAATTCACCCCTCCACTTT
clone size: .
V gene: TRBV4-3
D gene: TRBD1
J gene: TRBJ1-6

CDR3 protein: CASSYAGNTEAFF
CDR3 DNA: TGTGCCAGCAGTTACGCAGGGAACACTGAAGCTTTCTTT
clone size: .
V gene: TRBV12-3/TRBV12-4
D gene: .
J gene: TRBJ1-1

CDR3 protein: CASSLDRGTVTDTQYF
CDR3 DNA: TGTGCCAGCAGCTTAGATCGAGGGACAGTGACAGATACGCAGTATTTT
clone size: .
V gene: TRBV11-2
D gene: TRBD1
J gene: TRBJ2-3

CDR3 protein: CASSLYPGVNNEQFF
CDR3 DNA: TGTGCTAGCAGCTTGTACCCCGGGGTAAACAATGAGCAGTTCTTC
clone size: few
V gene: TRBV7-7
D gene: .
J gene: TRBJ2-1

CDR3 protein: CASSPFGTSGRAKQFF
CDR3 DNA: TGTGCCAGCTCACCATTCGGGACTAGCGGGAGGGCAAAGCAGTTCTTC
clone size: .
V gene: TRBV18
D gene: TRBD2
J gene: TRBJ2-1

CDR3 protein: CASSAAGQERNQPQHF
CDR3 DNA: TGCGCCAGCAGCGCCGCGGGACAGGAACGCAATCAGCCCCAGCATTTT
clone size: .
V gene: TRBV5-1
D gene: TRBD1
J gene: TRBJ1-5

CDR3 protein: CASSSYLAGSYNEQFF
CDR3 DNA: TGTGCCAGCAGTTCGTACCTAGCGGGATCGTACAATGAGCAGTTCTTC
clone size: .
V gene: TRBV6-5
D gene: TRBD2
J gene: TRBJ2-1

CDR3 protein: CASSLGQGADEQYF
CDR3 DNA: TGTGCCAGCAGCCTAGGACAGGGGGCGGATGAGCAGTACTTC
clone size: .
V gene: TRBV11-2
D gene: TRBD1
J gene: TRBJ2-7

CDR3 protein: CASSLGLAGDEQFF
CDR3 DNA: TGTGCCAGCAGCTTAGGGCTAGCGGGCGATGAGCAGTTCTTC
clone size: once
V gene: TRBV7-9
D gene: TRBD2
J gene: TRBJ2-1

CDR3 protein: CASSWGPGQGIADTQYF
CDR3 DNA: TGTGCCAGCAGCTGGGGCCCTGGACAGGGTATTGCAGATACGCAGTATTTT
clone size: .
V gene: TRBV27
D gene: TRBD1
J gene: TRBJ2-3

CDR3 protein: CASSQQGWADTQYF
CDR3 DNA: TGTGCCAGCAGCCAGCAGGGGTGGGCAGATACGCAGTATTTT
clone size: .
V gene: TRBV5-6
D gene: .
J gene: TRBJ2-3

CDR3 protein: CASSQDHQGALGYTF
CDR3 DNA: TGCGCCAGCAGCCAAGATCATCAGGGGGCGCTTGGCTACACCTTC
clone size: .
V gene: TRBV4-3
D gene: TRBD1
J gene: TRBJ1-2

CDR3 protein: CASSYSPGRNGYTF
CDR3 DNA: TGTGCCAGCAGTTACTCTCCGGGGAGGAACGGCTACACCTTC
clone size: few
V gene: TRBV6-6
D gene: .
J gene: TRBJ1-2

CDR3 protein: CASSSRGDTGELFF
CDR3 DNA: TGTGCCAGCAGCTCGCGGGGTGACACCGGGGAGCTGTTTTTT
clone size: .
V gene: TRBV7-3
D gene: .
J gene: TRBJ2-2

CDR3 protein: CASSLAVGSGEKLFF
CDR3 DNA: TGTGCCAGCAGCTTAGCTGTGGGTTCCGGGGAAAAACTGTTTTTT
clone size: .
V gene: TRBV7-2
D gene: .
J gene: TRBJ1-4

CDR3 protein: CSAARTDTEAFF
CDR3 DNA: TGCAGCGCTGCCCGGACAGACACTGAAGCTTTCTTT
clone size: .
V gene: TRBV29-1
D gene: .
J gene: TRBJ1-1

CDR3 protein: CASSYGHQDTQYF
CDR3 DNA: TGTGCCAGCAGCTACGGACACCAAGATACGCAGTATTTT
clone size: .
V gene: TRBV12-3/TRBV12-4
D gene: .
J gene: TRBJ2-3

CDR3 protein: CAWSYKMTVPPDNYGYTF
CDR3 DNA: TGTGCCTGGAGCTACAAAATGACAGTACCTCCGGATAACTATGGCTACACCTTC
clone size: .
V gene: TRBV30
D gene: .
J gene: TRBJ1-2

CDR3 protein: CATSRKLAKETQYF
CDR3 DNA: TGTGCCACCAGCAGGAAACTAGCGAAAGAGACCCAGTACTTC
clone size: .
V gene: TRBV15
D gene: TRBD2
J gene: TRBJ2-5

CDR3 protein: CASSRLDRVPSPLHF
CDR3 DNA: TGTGCCAGCAGCCGTTTAGACAGGGTCCCTTCACCCCTCCACTTT
clone size: .
V gene: TRBV5-6
D gene: TRBD1
J gene: TRBJ1-6

CDR3 protein: CASSSDGTGGPETQYF
CDR3 DNA: TGTGCCAGCAGTTCCGACGGGACAGGGGGGCCAGAGACCCAGTACTTC
clone size: .
V gene: TRBV6-5
D gene: TRBD1
J gene: TRBJ2-5

CDR3 protein: CASSLLKTGLNSPLHF
CDR3 DNA: TGCGCCAGCAGCCTCCTAAAAACAGGGCTTAATTCACCCCTCCACTTT
clone size: .
V gene: TRBV4-1
D gene: .
J gene: TRBJ1-6

CDR3 protein: CASSEGFHSGNTIYF
CDR3 DNA: TGTGCCAGCAGCGAGGGATTCCACTCTGGAAACACCATATATTTT
clone size: .
V gene: TRBV5-5
D gene: .
J gene: TRBJ1-3

CDR3 protein: CSVAGLVGTEAFF
CDR3 DNA: TGCAGCGTTGCAGGGCTGGTTGGAACTGAAGCTTTCTTT
clone size: .
V gene: TRBV29-1
D gene: .
J gene: TRBJ1-1

CDR3 protein: CASFPGQGANEQYF
CDR3 DNA: TGTGCCAGCTTTCCGGGACAGGGGGCGAACGAGCAGTACTTC
clone size: .
V gene: TRBV18
D gene: TRBD1
J gene: TRBJ2-7

CDR3 protein: CASSYSELTGNYEQYF
CDR3 DNA: TGTGCCAGCAGTTACTCGGAGCTGACAGGGAACTACGAGCAGTACTTC
clone size: .
V gene: TRBV6-5
D gene: TRBD1
J gene: TRBJ2-7

CDR3 protein: CATREGIGYTF
CDR3 DNA: TGTGCCACCAGGGAGGGGATCGGCTACACCTTC
clone size: once
V gene: TRBV6-5
D gene: .
J gene: TRBJ1-2

CDR3 protein: CASSLGAVSTDTQYF
CDR3 DNA: TGCGCCAGCAGCTTGGGGGCAGTCAGCACAGATACGCAGTATTTT
clone size: .
V gene: TRBV5-1
D gene: .
J gene: TRBJ2-3

CDR3 protein: CSASMGASGSPPPFWEQYF
CDR3 DNA: TGCAGTGCTAGTATGGGGGCTAGCGGGAGTCCGCCCCCTTTTTGGGAGCAGTACTTC
clone size: .
V gene: TRBV20-1
D gene: TRBD2
J gene: TRBJ2-7